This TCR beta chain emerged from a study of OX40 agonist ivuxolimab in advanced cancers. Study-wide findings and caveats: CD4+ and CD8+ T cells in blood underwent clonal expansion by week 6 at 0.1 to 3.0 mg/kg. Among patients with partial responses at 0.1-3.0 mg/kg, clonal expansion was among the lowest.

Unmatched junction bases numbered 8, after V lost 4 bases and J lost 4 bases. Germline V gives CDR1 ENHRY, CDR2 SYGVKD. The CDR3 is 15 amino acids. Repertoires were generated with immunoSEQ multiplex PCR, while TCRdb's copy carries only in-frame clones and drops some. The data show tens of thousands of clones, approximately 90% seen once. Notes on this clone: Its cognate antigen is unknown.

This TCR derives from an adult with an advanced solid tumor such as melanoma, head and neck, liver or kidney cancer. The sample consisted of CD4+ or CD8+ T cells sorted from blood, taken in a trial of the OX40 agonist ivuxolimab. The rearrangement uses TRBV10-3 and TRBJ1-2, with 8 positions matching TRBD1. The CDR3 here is CAISATGESAYGYTF. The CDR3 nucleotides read TGTGCCATCAGTGCGACAGGGGAATCGGCCTATGGCTACACCTTC.